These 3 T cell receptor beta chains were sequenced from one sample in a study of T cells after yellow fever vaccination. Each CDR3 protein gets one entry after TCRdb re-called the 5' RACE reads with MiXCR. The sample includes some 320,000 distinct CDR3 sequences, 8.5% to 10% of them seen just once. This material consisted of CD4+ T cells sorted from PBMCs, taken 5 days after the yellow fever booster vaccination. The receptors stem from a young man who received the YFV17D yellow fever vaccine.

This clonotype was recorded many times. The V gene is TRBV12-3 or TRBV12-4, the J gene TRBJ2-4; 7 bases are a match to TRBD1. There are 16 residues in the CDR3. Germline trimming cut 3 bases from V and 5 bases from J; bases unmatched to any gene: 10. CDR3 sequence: CASSLAPPGTENIQYF. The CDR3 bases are TGTGCCAGCAGTTTGGCCCCCCCCGGGACAGAAAACATTCAGTACTTC.

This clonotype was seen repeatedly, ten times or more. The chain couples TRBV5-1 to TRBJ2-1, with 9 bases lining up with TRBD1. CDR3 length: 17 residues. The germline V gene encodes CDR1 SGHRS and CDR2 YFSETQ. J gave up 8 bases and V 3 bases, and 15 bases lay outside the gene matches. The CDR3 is CASSSGQGRRGLYEQFF. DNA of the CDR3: TGCGCCAGCAGCTCGGGACAGGGTCGGCGGGGGTTGTATGAGCAGTTCTTC.

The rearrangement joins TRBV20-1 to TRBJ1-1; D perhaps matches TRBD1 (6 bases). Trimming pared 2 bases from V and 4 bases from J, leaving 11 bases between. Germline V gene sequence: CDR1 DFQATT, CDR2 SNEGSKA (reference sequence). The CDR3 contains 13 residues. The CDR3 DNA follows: TGCAGTGCTAGACAAGGAGGGGGCACTGAAGCTTTCTTT. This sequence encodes CSARQGGGTEAFF.